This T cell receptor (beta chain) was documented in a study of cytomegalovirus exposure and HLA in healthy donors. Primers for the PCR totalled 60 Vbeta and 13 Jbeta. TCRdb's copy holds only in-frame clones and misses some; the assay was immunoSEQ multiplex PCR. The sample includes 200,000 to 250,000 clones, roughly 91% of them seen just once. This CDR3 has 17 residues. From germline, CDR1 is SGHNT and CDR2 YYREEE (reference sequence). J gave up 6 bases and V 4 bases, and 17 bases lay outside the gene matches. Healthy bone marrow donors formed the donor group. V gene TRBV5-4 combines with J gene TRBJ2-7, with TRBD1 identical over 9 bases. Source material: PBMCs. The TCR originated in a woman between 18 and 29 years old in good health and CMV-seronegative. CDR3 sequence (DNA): TGTGCCAGCAGCGCCCCAAACAGGGGGCTTGGGGCCAGCGAGCAGTACTTC. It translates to CASSAPNRGLGASEQYF.